This T cell receptor beta chain derives from a study of cytotoxic CD8 clonotypes in ibrutinib-treated CLL. Across the study: Averaging across samples gave about 230,000 productive templates and roughly 87,000 productive rearrangements.

The CDR3 is 13 amino acids. CDR1 and CDR2 from the germline V gene are MNHNS and SASEGT. V dropped 2 bases and J dropped 7 bases, with 11 bases sitting between them. With regard to this clone: Its antigen is still unknown.

Study-level points and caveats: Baseline levels were approached again at progression, after clonality had risen at ibrutinib response. In comparison with age-matched healthy donors, baseline clonality was higher and tracked circulating CD8+ T-cell counts.

Some clones are missing from TCRdb's copy, which holds only in-frame ones; the method was immunoSEQ multiplex PCR. Of 130,000 or so clones detected, about 79% appear once; the ten largest clones hold around 13%. Genomic DNA in an amount of approximately 2 micrograms was extracted from cryopreserved PBMCs and used for the preparation of TCR beta libraries. This TCR was sampled from a human donor with chronic lymphocytic leukemia. The chain carries TRBV6-1 and TRBJ1-2; D is uncertain. The input for sequencing was PBMCs, taken after 12 months of ibrutinib treatment. CDR3 in DNA: TGTGCCAGCAGTGAAAATGGGAGGGCTGGCTACACCTTC. Translated, it gives CASSENGRAGYTF.